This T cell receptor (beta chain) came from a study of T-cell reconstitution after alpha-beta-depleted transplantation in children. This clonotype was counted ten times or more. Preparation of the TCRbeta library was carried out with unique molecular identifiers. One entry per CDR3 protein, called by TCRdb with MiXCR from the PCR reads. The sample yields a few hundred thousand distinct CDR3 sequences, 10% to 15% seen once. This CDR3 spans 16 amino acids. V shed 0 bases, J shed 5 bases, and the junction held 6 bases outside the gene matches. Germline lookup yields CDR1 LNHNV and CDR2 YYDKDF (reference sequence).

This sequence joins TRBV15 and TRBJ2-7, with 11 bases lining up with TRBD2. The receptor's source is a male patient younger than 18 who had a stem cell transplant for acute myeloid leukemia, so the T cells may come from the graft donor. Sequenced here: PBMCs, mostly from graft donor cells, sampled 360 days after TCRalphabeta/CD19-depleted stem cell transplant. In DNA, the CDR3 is TGTGCCACCAGCAGAGAGTTACTAGCGGGAGTCGACGAGCAGTACTTC. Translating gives CATSRELLAGVDEQYF.